These T cell receptor beta chains were read from a single sample in a study of T cell responses to AZD1222 COVID-19 vaccine. The data were produced by immunoSEQ multiplex PCR, yet TCRdb's version contains in-frame clones alone and is incomplete. The top ten clones hold about a tenth of a sample with about 150,000 clones, 80% to 90% of them seen once. This specimen was peripheral blood, taken 28 days after the second AZD1222 dose. These receptor sequences come from an adult who received the AZD1222 COVID-19 vaccine. The CDR3 runs from the conserved cysteine through the conserved F or W. Each record gives: J gene, V gene, D gene, clone size, CDR3 protein, CDR3 DNA. A D gene is named only where the DNA matches it firmly. Clone size is given for some rows only: seen once, a few or many times, or a class if the clone is expanded.

TRBJ2-1,TRBV2,-,-,CASTRTHSYNEQFF,TGTGCCAGCACGAGGACTCACTCCTACAATGAGCAGTTCTTC
TRBJ2-7,TRBV6-2/TRBV6-3,-,few,CASSQGGAYEQYF,TGTGCCAGCAGCCAAGGAGGAGCCTACGAGCAGTACTTC
TRBJ2-7,TRBV15,TRBD2,-,CATRSGGTYEQYF,TGTGCCACCCGGAGCGGGGGCACCTACGAGCAGTACTTC
TRBJ2-3,TRBV9,TRBD1,few,CASSAEGAGTDTQYF,TGTGCCAGCAGCGCCGAGGGGGCCGGGACAGATACGCAGTATTTT
TRBJ2-1,TRBV19,TRBD2,-,CASSPLSGVDTYNEQFF,TGTGCCAGTAGTCCTCTCAGCGGGGTAGACACCTACAATGAGCAGTTCTTC
TRBJ2-1,TRBV11-2,-,-,CASSLEYPYNEQFF,TGTGCCAGCAGCTTAGAATATCCCTACAATGAGCAGTTCTTC
TRBJ2-2,TRBV5-1,-,-,CASSFDGGTGELFF,TGCGCCAGCAGCTTCGATGGGGGGACCGGGGAGCTGTTTTTT
TRBJ1-1,TRBV30,-,-,CAWSLQGYTEAFF,TGTGCCTGGAGTCTCCAGGGTTACACTGAAGCTTTCTTT
TRBJ2-6,TRBV7-8,TRBD1,once,CASSQRGDRPLNPSYSGANVLTF,TGTGCCAGCAGCCAAAGGGGGGACAGGCCCCTAAACCCCTCTTACTCTGGGGCCAACGTCCTGACTTTC
TRBJ2-1,TRBV4-3,-,-,CASSHSLSYNEQFF,TGCGCCAGCAGCCACTCCCTCTCCTACAATGAGCAGTTCTTC
TRBJ2-7,TRBV6-5,-,-,CASSYSGSGTAYEQYF,TGTGCCAGCAGTTACTCGGGTAGCGGGACAGCCTACGAGCAGTACTTC
TRBJ1-3,TRBV4-2,-,-,CASSQDLPPPSGNTIYF,TGTGCCAGCAGCCAAGATTTACCCCCTCCTTCTGGAAACACCATATATTTT
TRBJ2-1,TRBV7-7,TRBD2,-,CASSSGGVSNEQFF,TGTGCTAGCAGCTCCGGGGGGGTCAGCAATGAGCAGTTCTTC
TRBJ2-3,TRBV5-1,-,-,CASSLYLTGPTDTQYF,TGCGCCAGCAGCTTATATTTGACAGGCCCCACAGATACGCAGTATTTT
TRBJ1-2,TRBV27,-,-,CATSRGGDGYTF,TGTGCCACCTCACGGGGAGGTGATGGCTACACCTTC
TRBJ1-1,TRBV7-9,-,-,CASSLGGDFEAFF,TGTGCCAGCAGCTTAGGTGGGGACTTTGAAGCTTTCTTT
TRBJ2-5,TRBV9,TRBD2,-,CASSPGTSGNTQYF,TGTGCCAGCAGCCCAGGGACTAGCGGGAACACCCAGTACTTC
TRBJ2-2,TRBV4-3,-,-,CASSQGEGRLNTGELFF,TGCGCCAGCAGCCAAGGCGAGGGTAGGCTAAACACCGGGGAGCTGTTTTTT
TRBJ2-7,TRBV27,-,-,CASKRLGPYEQYF,TGTGCCAGCAAGAGGCTGGGCCCCTACGAGCAGTACTTC
TRBJ2-5,TRBV5-6,-,once,CASSSRSGLQETQYF,TGTGCCAGCAGCTCTAGGTCGGGGTTACAAGAGACCCAGTACTTC
TRBJ2-3,TRBV5-6,-,-,CASSLDRVDTQYF,TGTGCCAGCAGCTTGGACAGGGTAGATACGCAGTATTTT
TRBJ2-1,TRBV7-3,-,-,CASSPLSRNNEQFF,TGTGCCAGCAGCCCCCTTTCGCGGAACAATGAGCAGTTCTTC
TRBJ1-3,TRBV6-5,-,-,CASSPGPTGNTIYF,TGTGCCAGCAGCCCGGGACCCACTGGAAACACCATATATTTT
TRBJ1-1,TRBV28,-,-,CASRPLNTEAFF,TGTGCCAGCAGACCCTTGAACACTGAAGCTTTCTTT
TRBJ2-1,TRBV19,TRBD1,-,CASSPRGGTGANEQFF,TGTGCCAGTAGTCCCCGGGGTGGGACAGGGGCTAATGAGCAGTTCTTC
TRBJ1-1,TRBV9,-,-,CASSVGQVNTEAFF,TGTGCCAGCAGCGTAGGACAGGTGAACACTGAAGCTTTCTTT
TRBJ2-1,TRBV10-2,-,-,CASVGPLASYNEQFF,TGCGCCAGCGTCGGGCCCCTGGCCTCCTACAATGAGCAGTTCTTC
TRBJ2-7,TRBV6-4,-,-,CASQTAYEQYF,TGTGCCAGCCAGACGGCCTACGAGCAGTACTTC
TRBJ2-7,TRBV2,-,-,CASSEMSGEEYEQYF,TGTGCCAGCAGTGAGATGTCAGGGGAGGAATACGAGCAGTACTTC
TRBJ2-1,TRBV7-8,TRBD2,-,CASSLGTSQFSSYNEQFF,TGTGCCAGCAGCTTAGGGACTAGTCAGTTTAGCTCCTACAATGAGCAGTTCTTC
TRBJ2-1,TRBV20-1,-,few,CSARDNEQFF,TGCAGTGCTAGAGATAATGAGCAGTTCTTC
TRBJ1-4,TRBV6-5,-,-,CASSAGLREKLFF,TGTGCCAGCTCGGCAGGGCTACGGGAAAAACTGTTTTTT
TRBJ2-5,TRBV18,-,-,CASSREEGTQYF,TGTGCCAGCTCACGGGAAGAGGGGACCCAGTACTTC
TRBJ2-7,TRBV14,TRBD1,-,CASSQVGQGSYEQYF,TGTGCCAGCAGCCAAGTAGGACAGGGCTCCTACGAGCAGTACTTC
TRBJ1-4,TRBV7-9,TRBD1,-,CASKGTALNEKLFF,TGTGCCAGCAAAGGGACAGCGCTTAATGAAAAACTGTTTTTT
TRBJ2-7,TRBV6-5,TRBD2,-,CASSDSGRVGEQYF,TGTGCCAGCAGCGATAGCGGGAGGGTGGGAGAGCAGTACTTC
TRBJ1-2,TRBV18,-,-,CASSPLTGHYGYTF,TGTGCCAGCTCACCACTGACAGGTCACTATGGCTACACCTTC
TRBJ2-1,TRBV14,TRBD1,-,CASNRGQAAAYEQFF,TGTGCCAGCAACCGAGGACAGGCGGCGGCCTACGAGCAGTTCTTC
TRBJ1-5,TRBV6-1,TRBD1,-,CASSETGWQPQHF,TGTGCCAGCAGTGAGACAGGGTGGCAGCCCCAGCATTTT
TRBJ2-1,TRBV4-3,TRBD2,once,CASSQDLAGGNNEQFF,TGCGCCAGCAGCCAAGATCTAGCGGGGGGCAACAATGAGCAGTTCTTC
TRBJ2-7,TRBV7-9,-,-,CASSLEGGRTYEQYF,TGTGCCAGCAGCTTAGAGGGGGGCCGAACCTACGAGCAGTACTTC
TRBJ2-1,TRBV19,-,-,CASSIGRDSYNEQFF,TGTGCCAGTAGTATAGGCAGGGACTCCTACAATGAGCAGTTCTTC
TRBJ2-5,TRBV4-1,-,once,CASSQDRILETQYF,TGCGCCAGCAGCCAAGATCGAATTTTAGAGACCCAGTACTTC
TRBJ1-1,TRBV30,TRBD1,once,CAWSRDRLIVAF,TGTGCCTGGAGTCGGGACAGGTTAATAGTCGCGTTT
TRBJ1-4,TRBV28,TRBD1,-,CASSQARDRDEKLFF,TGTGCCAGCAGTCAGGCCCGGGACAGGGATGAAAAACTGTTTTTT
TRBJ1-6,TRBV4-2,-,-,CASSQDDAGFGNSPLHF,TGTGCCAGCAGCCAAGACGATGCCGGTTTCGGAAATTCACCCCTCCACTTT
TRBJ2-5,TRBV10-3,TRBD1,-,CAIGDRGGQETQYF,TGTGCCATCGGGGACAGGGGCGGCCAAGAGACCCAGTACTTC
TRBJ2-1,TRBV20-1,-,-,CSASNPHEQFF,TGCAGTGCTAGTAATCCCCATGAGCAGTTCTTC
TRBJ1-1,TRBV7-3,TRBD1,-,CASSRRTGEAFF,TGTGCCAGCAGCCGCCGGACAGGGGAAGCTTTCTTT
TRBJ2-7,TRBV5-6,-,-,CASSSRGWGARSSYEQYF,TGTGCCAGCAGCTCACGAGGTTGGGGCGCCCGGAGCTCCTACGAGCAGTACTTC
TRBJ2-1,TRBV18,-,-,CASFRGTGNNEQFF,TGTGCCAGCTTTAGGGGTACAGGGAACAATGAGCAGTTCTTC
TRBJ2-5,TRBV14,-,-,CASSRTIQETQYF,TGTGCCAGCAGCCGAACTATCCAAGAGACCCAGTACTTC
TRBJ2-1,TRBV5-4,-,-,CASGPELTNEQFF,TGTGCCAGCGGACCGGAGCTCACCAATGAGCAGTTCTTC
TRBJ1-5,TRBV19,TRBD1,-,CASSPGQGFQPQHF,TGTGCCAGTAGTCCGGGACAGGGCTTCCAGCCCCAGCATTTT
TRBJ2-3,TRBV5-1,-,-,CASNTDHSTDTQYF,TGCGCCAGCAACACGGACCATAGCACAGATACGCAGTATTTT
TRBJ1-2,TRBV11-2,TRBD1,-,CASSPPGQPFGYTF,TGTGCCAGCAGCCCCCCGGGACAGCCTTTTGGCTACACCTTC
TRBJ2-5,TRBV7-8,TRBD2,-,CASSLAGGPETQYF,TGTGCCAGCAGCTTAGCGGGAGGGCCAGAGACCCAGTACTTC
TRBJ2-7,TRBV28,TRBD2,-,CASSYGTSGRYEQYF,TGTGCCAGCAGTTACGGGACTAGCGGGAGATACGAGCAGTACTTC